This T cell receptor (beta chain) was sequenced during a study of beta chain features in type 1 diabetes. This CDR3 has 14 residues. CDR1 PRHDT and CDR2 FYEKMQ come from the germline V gene (reference sequence). Trimming took off 7 bases at V and 2 bases at J, with 12 bases between the two ends. Researchers reported sorting CD4+ naive, central memory, regulatory and stem cell-like memory cells via CD45RO/CCR7/CD25/CD127/CD95/CD27. Isolated RNA was reverse transcribed in full, so expressed TCRB transcripts were sequenced. Approximately 3.5 million reads per sample on average were obtained from naive, central memory and regulatory T cell samples. Profiled with immunoSEQ multiplex PCR; TCRdb holds only in-frame clones, not every one. The repertoire holds about 650,000 clones, with roughly 12% as singletons. Study conclusions and caveats: When Type 1 diabetes patients were examined, their TCRB CDR3s proved moderately but significantly shorter in all four CD4+ subsets.

To note about this clone: The target antigen is unknown.

The origin of this receptor is a young man with type 1 diabetes. This chain links TRBV13 with TRBJ1-3; D gene unclear. Sequencing was done on a sample of naive CD4+ T cells from blood. The CDR3 reads CASTRGEAGNTIYF. For the CDR3, the DNA is TGTGCCAGCACCCGCGGGGAGGCTGGAAACACCATATATTTT.